Here is one T cell receptor (beta chain) with its context. Its matching antigen is unknown. Germline V gives CDR1 SGHTA, CDR2 FQGNSA. V was shortened by 2 bases and J by 5 bases, with 17 bases between the two germline ends. This CDR3 comprises 16 residues. These data are taken from a study of T cell responses to AZD1222 COVID-19 vaccine. General study findings and limits: Spike was spanned by vaccine-associated CD4 TCRs, with dominance at 160-218 and 743-854. Only a handful of AZD1222 recipients were seropositive at baseline. The study found Spike-specific TCR breadth and depth rose after two AZD1222 doses. After the peak T cell response, and only then, were repertoires sampled.

Using immunoSEQ multiplex PCR, the repertoire was profiled, and TCRdb retains in-frame clones only, with some absent. The sample has roughly 120,000 clones; 80% to 90% are singletons. The chain couples TRBV7-2 to TRBJ2-3; TRBD2 is a possible D gene (7 bases). The specimen comprised peripheral blood, sampled on day 0 of AZD1222 vaccination. This receptor was identified in an adult in good health. Here the CDR3 DNA reads TGTGCCAGCAGCTTAAGGCGGGGGCCCCGCAGAGATACGCAGTATTTT. As protein: CASSLRRGPRRDTQYF.